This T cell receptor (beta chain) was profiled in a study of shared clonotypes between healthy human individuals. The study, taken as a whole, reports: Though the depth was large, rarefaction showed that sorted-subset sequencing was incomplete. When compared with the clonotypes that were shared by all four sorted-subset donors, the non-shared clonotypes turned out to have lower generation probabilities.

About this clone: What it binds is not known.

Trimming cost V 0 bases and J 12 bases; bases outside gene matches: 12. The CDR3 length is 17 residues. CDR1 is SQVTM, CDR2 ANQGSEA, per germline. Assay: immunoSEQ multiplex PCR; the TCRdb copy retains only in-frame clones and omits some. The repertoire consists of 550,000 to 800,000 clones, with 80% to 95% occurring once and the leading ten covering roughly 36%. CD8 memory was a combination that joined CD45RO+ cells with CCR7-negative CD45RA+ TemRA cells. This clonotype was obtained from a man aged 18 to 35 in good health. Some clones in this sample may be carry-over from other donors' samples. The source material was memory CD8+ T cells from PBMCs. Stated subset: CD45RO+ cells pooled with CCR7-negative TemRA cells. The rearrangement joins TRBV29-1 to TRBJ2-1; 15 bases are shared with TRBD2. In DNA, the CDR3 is TGCAGCGTTGAAGATCGAACGTGGACTAGCGGGGGGGCAAGGCAGTTCTTC. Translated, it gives CSVEDRTWTSGGARQFF.